These 20 T cell receptor beta chains were all obtained from the same sample, sequenced in a study of T cells after yellow fever vaccination. TCRdb analysed the 5' RACE reads with MiXCR anew, one entry per CDR3 protein. The sample carries some 600,000 distinct CDR3 sequences, around 17% recorded once. The specimen comprised PBMCs, sampled about 5 days after the first yellow fever vaccination. The receptors shown here come from a man aged 18 to 30 who received the YFV17D yellow fever vaccine.

This clonotype was found a few times. The chain employs TRBV7-3 and TRBJ2-3; D unresolved. CDR1 and CDR2 (germline): SGHTA, FQGTGA. This CDR3 has 16 residues. V lost 2 bases and J 5 bases, leaving 17 bases between the germline ends. The CDR3 DNA reads as TGTGCCAGCAGCTTACGTGTAGCATTACTTGGAGATACGCAGTATTTT. Its translation: CASSLRVALLGDTQYF. Full variable domain (missing parts from reference TRBV7-3 and TRBJ2-3): GAGVSQTPSNKVTEKGKYVELRCDPISGHTALYWYRQSLGQGPEFLIYFQGTGAADDSGLPNDRFFAVRPEGSVSTLKIQRTERGDSAVYLCASSLRVALLGDTQYFGPGTRLTVL.

The chain employs TRBV4-1 and TRBJ1-2, with 8 nucleotides matching TRBD1. Looked up from germline, CDR1 is MGHRA and CDR2 is YSYEKL. The CDR3 runs 16 residues. The trim removed 2 bases at V and 2 bases at J, leaving 7 bases unmatched. CDR3 protein: CASSQRTGTPNYGYTF. The CDR3 nucleotides read TGCGCCAGCAGCCAAAGGACAGGGACCCCAAACTATGGCTACACCTTC.

This clonotype has a count of ten or more. The chain is built from TRBV6-5 and TRBJ2-5; 9 bases map to TRBD1. V was pared by 2 bases and J by 0 bases, with 4 bases of the junction left unmatched. The CDR3 runs 16 residues. Germline V gene data show CDR1 as MNHEY and CDR2 as SVGAGI. CDR3 region: CASSYGTGMYQETQYF. CDR3 in DNA: TGTGCCAGCAGTTACGGGACAGGGATGTACCAAGAGACCCAGTACTTC.

This clonotype appeared a few times. A read error is possible here, since a much larger clone lies one base away. This chain uses TRBV5-5 with TRBJ1-1, with 7 bases matching TRBD1. The CDR3 is made up of 13 amino acids. With 3 bases clipped from V and 3 bases from J, the junction kept 2 bases outside the gene matches. CDR1 and CDR2 (germline): SGHKS, YYEKEE (reference sequence). Written as DNA, the CDR3 is TGTGCCAGCAGCTGGGGACAGTACACTGAAGCTTTCTTT. Translation gives CASSWGQYTEAFF. Together with reference TRBV5-5 and TRBJ1-1, the CDR3 gives the full variable domain: DAGVTQSPTHLIKTRGQQVTLRCSPISGHKSVSWYQQVLGQGPQFIFQYYEKEERGRGNFPDRFSARQFPNYSSELNVNALLLGDSALYLCASSWGQYTEAFFGQGTRLTVV.

This clonotype was picked up many times. The genes are TRBV7-2 and TRBJ2-5; D is unclear. Trimming stripped 3 bases from V and 2 bases from J, with 10 bases between. Germline V CDR1 and CDR2: SGHTA, FQGNSA. The CDR3 sequence is 14 residues long. The CDR3 DNA sequence: TGTGCCAGCAGCTTGAGAACAGCACAAGAGACCCAGTACTTC. This translates into CASSLRTAQETQYF.

This clonotype came up a few times. The chain employs TRBV6-1 and TRBJ2-5, with TRBD1 matching over 9 bases. Germline trimming cut 6 bases from V and 7 bases from J; bases unmatched to any gene: 12. CDR1 is MNHNS and CDR2 is SASEGT in the germline V gene. The CDR3 extends over 15 amino acids. The CDR3 coding sequence is TGTGCCAGCAGCACGGACAGGGGTCGAAGTGGGACCCAGTACTTC. Translating it yields CASSTDRGRSGTQYF.

This clonotype was counted only a few times. The chain has TRBV5-1 and TRBJ2-1; weak D call: TRBD1 (6 bases). V was cut by 3 bases and J by 8 bases, with 15 bases left in between. Germline-derived CDR1 and CDR2 are SGHRS and YFSETQ. This CDR3 comprises 14 residues. Here the CDR3 reads CASSWGPSSHEQFF. The CDR3 bases are TGCGCCAGCAGCTGGGGGCCATCCTCACATGAGCAGTTCTTC.

This rearrangement joins TRBV10-3 to TRBJ1-5; D is undetermined. The germline CDR1 and CDR2 sequences are ENHRY and SYGVKD. This CDR3 comprises 12 residues. Trimming took 4 bases from V and 3 from J, leaving 4 bases between them. The CDR3 reads CAISGPNQPQHF. CDR3 DNA sequence: TGTGCCATCAGTGGCCCCAATCAGCCCCAGCATTTT.

This chain connects TRBV5-6 to TRBJ2-7; 10 bases are shared with TRBD1. The CDR3 has 14 amino acids. V was clipped by 8 bases and J by 7 bases; unmatched bases: 12. Germline V gives CDR1 SGHDT, CDR2 YYEEEE. The CDR3 nucleotides are TGTGCCAGGAAGAAGACAGGGGGCGTGGAGGAGCAGTACTTC. Encoded protein: CARKKTGGVEEQYF.

Notes on this clonotype: This could be a read error, since a much larger clone is one nucleotide away. V and J are TRBV12-3 or TRBV12-4 and TRBJ2-7, with 8 positions matching TRBD2. The CDR3 extends over 13 amino acids. The V and J ends lost 6 bases and 10 bases, in that order; junction bases with no gene match: 11. The CDR3 sequence is CASSRCGGNDQYF. CDR3 nucleotide sequence: TGTGCCAGCAGCCGTTGCGGGGGGAATGATCAGTACTTC.

The genes are TRBV5-1 and TRBJ1-1, with D perhaps TRBD1 (5 bases). The CDR3 extends over 12 amino acids. The germline gives CDR1 SGHRS, CDR2 YFSETQ. V was clipped by 2 bases and J by 8 bases, with 10 bases between them. The CDR3 protein is CASSFTGLEAFF. The CDR3 DNA reads TGCGCCAGCAGCTTCACAGGATTAGAAGCTTTCTTT.

The sample holds a few counts of this clonotype. The V gene is TRBV12-3 or TRBV12-4, the J gene TRBJ1-2; D call uncertain. This CDR3 is 13 amino acids long. Trimming left V 1 base short and J 4 bases short, with 7 bases between. The CDR3 DNA is TGTGCCAGCAGTTTAGAGGTTGGCTATGGCTACACCTTC. It is translated as CASSLEVGYGYTF.

This clonotype was seen a handful of times. The V and J genes are TRBV20-1 and TRBJ1-5, with D unresolved. CDR1 is DFQATT, CDR2 SNEGSKA, per germline (reference sequence). The CDR3 runs 15 residues. V was shortened by 0 bases and J by 5 bases, with 14 bases between the two germline ends. CDR3 sequence (DNA): TGCAGTGCTAGAGAAGGCGCCATCCTAGATCAGCCCCAGCATTTT. Amino acids: CSAREGAILDQPQHF.

This chain joins TRBV20-1 and TRBJ1-2; the D is unclear. With 0 bases removed from V and 7 bases from J, the gap between germline ends came to 9 bases. Germline values: CDR1 DFQATT, CDR2 SNEGSKA (reference sequence). The CDR3 runs 12 residues. CDR3 sequence: CSARDRVSGYTF. CDR3 bases: TGCAGTGCTAGAGATCGGGTATCTGGCTACACCTTC.

The sample holds a few counts of this clonotype. The chain couples TRBV20-1 to TRBJ2-1; tentatively, D is TRBD2 (7 bases). The CDR3 is 15 residues long. Germline-derived CDR1 and CDR2 are DFQATT and SNEGSKA (reference sequence). V lost 4 bases and J 5 bases, leaving 18 bases between the germline ends. The CDR3 region is CSANWGGGPNNEQFF. For the CDR3, the DNA is TGCAGTGCTAATTGGGGGGGGGGCCCCAACAATGAGCAGTTCTTC.

This clonotype is deemed medium-sized. The chain links TRBV12-3 or TRBV12-4 to TRBJ1-2, with 9 positions matching TRBD1. There are 14 residues in the CDR3. The V and J ends lost 6 bases and 5 bases, in that order; junction bases with no gene match: 7. CDR3: CASRGQGRDYGYTF. In nucleotides, the CDR3 is TGTGCCAGCAGAGGACAGGGGAGGGATTATGGCTACACCTTC.

A few counts support this clonotype. The genes are TRBV5-1 and TRBJ1-4, with D hard to call. CDR1 is SGHRS, CDR2 YFSETQ, per germline. The V gene lost 6 bases and the J gene lost 3 bases, with 12 bases spanning the gap. This CDR3 contains 14 residues. This CDR3 is CASTWRGANEKLFF. For the CDR3, the DNA is TGCGCCAGCACCTGGCGGGGTGCTAATGAAAAACTGTTTTTT.

This clonotype was picked up a small number of times. V gene TRBV7-9 combines with J gene TRBJ1-4; D is unresolved. The V gene's germline CDR1 is SEHNR and CDR2 FQNEAQ (reference sequence). The CDR3 spans 11 residues. Trimming removed 5 bases from V and 8 bases from J, with 6 bases in between. The CDR3 spells CASSQDEKLFF. CDR3 nucleotide sequence: TGTGCCAGCAGCCAGGACGAAAAACTGTTTTTT.

In its sample, this clonotype was seen many times. This rearrangement joins TRBV6-6 to TRBJ2-2; D not resolved. V shed 6 bases and J shed 4 bases, with 3 bases lying between them. Germline V gene data show CDR1 as MNHNY and CDR2 as SVGAGI (reference sequence). The CDR3 extends over 11 amino acids. CDR3 sequence (DNA): TGTGCCAGCAGATCCACCGGGGAGCTGTTTTTT. Translation: CASRSTGELFF.

This clonotype has a count of ten or more. The chain uses TRBV12-3 or TRBV12-4 and TRBJ2-2; D may be TRBD1 (6 bases). CDR3 size: 15 residues. V lost 3 bases and J lost 0, with 8 bases in between. The CDR3 is CASSLRQANTGELFF. The CDR3 DNA reads as TGTGCCAGCAGTTTGAGACAGGCGAACACCGGGGAGCTGTTTTTT.